This TCR beta chain derives from a study of shared clonotypes between healthy human individuals. The naive CD8 fraction comprised CD45RO-negative cells positively selected for CCR7 and excluded terminally differentiated effector memory CD45RA+ cells. There are 17 residues in the CDR3. Germline CDR1 is MNHEY and CDR2 is SMNVEV (reference sequence). V lost 0 bases and J lost 3, with 18 bases in between. Study-level results: The four-donor shared clonotypes exceeded non-shared clonotypes in generation probability, with non-shared ones scoring lower. Sharing across a handful of donors was seen in around 5.1% of naive CD4 clonotypes. Only blood underwent sampling, and tissue repertoires likely differ.

As to this clone: The antigen is undetermined.

The protocol was immunoSEQ multiplex PCR, while the TCRdb copy is restricted to in-frame clones and leaves out a portion. The table shows some 2,000,000 clones, with about 95% occurring only once. The V and J genes are TRBV27 and TRBJ2-7; D not certain. The source of this sequence is a man between 18 and 35 years old in good health. Material: naive CD8+ T cells sorted from blood. DNA for the CDR3: TGTGCCAGCAGTTTATCGATTGGGGATAAAGGCCACTACGAGCAGTACTTC. The encoded protein is CASSLSIGDKGHYEQYF.